The present T cell receptor (beta chain) was sequenced within a study of OX40 agonist ivuxolimab in advanced cancers. Background for the entire study: Ivuxolimab was a fully human IgG2 agonistic monoclonal antibody targeting the costimulatory receptor OX40 (CD134). Prior anti-PD-1, anti-PD-L1 or anti-CTLA-4 therapy was permitted, and about two fifths of dose-escalation patients had received checkpoint inhibitors. In the dose-escalation cohort, around four fifths of patients were male, and the mean age was roughly 60 years, with a range of about 20 to 79. The paper reports the monotherapy dose-escalation portion (N of about 50 patients) of the phase I ivuxolimab trial. Of the roughly 51 patients in dose escalation, about 20 had hepatocellular carcinoma, around 15 had melanoma, 9 had renal cell carcinoma and 9 had head and neck cancer. Intravenous ivuxolimab was administered to patients every 2 weeks at six dose levels: 0.01, 0.1, 0.3, 1.5, 3 and 10 mg/kg. Partial responses occurred in three dose-escalation patients, of whom one had hepatocellular carcinoma and two had cutaneous melanoma. The purpose of peripheral TCRbeta sequencing was to test whether ivuxolimab changed TCR sequence diversity and led to clonal T-cell expansion. Summary of the overall study and its limitations: At doses from 0.1 to 3.0 mg/kg, clonal expansion was seen in both CD4+ and CD8+ blood T cells between baseline and week 6. Antigen specificity was not determined for the clonally expanded peripheral T cells. In the 0.1-3.0 mg/kg groups, partial responders had among the lowest normalized peripheral clonal expansion, particularly in CD8+ T cells. Low levels of normalized T-cell clonal expansion were also shown by some nonresponding patients. After ivuxolimab, more expanded clones were found on average in CD8+ T cells than in CD4+ T cells.

Patients with a history of autoimmune disease or receiving systemic immunosuppression were excluded from the trial. Peripheral blood for TCR sequencing was collected from all dose cohorts at baseline, on cycle 4 day 1, and on cycle 7 day 1. The samples were drawn from a first-in-human, open-label, multicenter phase I dose-escalation trial of ivuxolimab. Adults with locally advanced or metastatic melanoma, renal cell, hepatocellular, or head and neck squamous cell carcinoma were enrolled in the trial. Before TCR sequencing, CD4+ T cells and CD8+ T cells from peripheral blood were sorted into separate populations. V is pruned by 1 base and J by 3 bases, leaving 5 bases of the junction without a gene match. From the germline V gene, CDR1 is SGHVS and CDR2 is FNYEAQ. CDR3 length: 16 amino acids, cysteine to phenylalanine. The read is trimmed to its CDR3 DNA, 48 bases read in frame from base 1. Of note for this clone: Its binding antigen is unknown. It has no much larger one-base neighbor in the sample; base qualities were not kept.

To sequence the TCRbeta CDR3 region, genomic DNA was isolated from the sorted cells. TCRbeta CDR3 regions were sequenced using the immunoSEQ Assay. TCRdb holds this immuneACCESS table with in-frame rearrangements only. Some clones are missing; in checked studies, unresolved V genes explain under half, and the rest has no known cause. This sample has some 65,000 clones in its table, and roughly 76% of those were observed once. Roughly 1.6% of the sample is in the top ten clones. The V and J genes are TRBV7-6 and TRBJ1-5; TRBD1 fits 8 bases in the junction. This specimen consisted of CD4+ or CD8+ T cells sorted from blood, obtained in a trial of the OX40 agonist ivuxolimab. This clonotype was sampled from an adult with an advanced solid tumor such as melanoma, head and neck, liver or kidney cancer. The nucleotide sequence reads as follows: TGTGCCAGCAGCTTAGGACAGGGGAATAACAATCAGCCCCAGCATTTT. This codes for CASSLGQGNNNQPQHF. This CDR3, with the reference TRBV7-6 and TRBJ1-5 proteins standing in past its ends, gives the full variable domain GAGVSQSPRYKVTKRGQDVALRCDPISGHVSLYWYRQALGQGPEFLTYFNYEAQQDKSGLPNDRFSAERPEGSISTLTIQRTEQRDSAMYRCASSLGQGNNNQPQHFGDGTRLSIL.